This is a list of T cell receptor beta chains from one sample in a study of regulatory T cells in long-lasting Graves disease. Using its own MiXCR run on the multiplex PCR reads, TCRdb lists one record per CDR3 protein. Among about 420,000 distinct CDR3 sequences listed, 15% to 20% were seen once. The sample was also linked to a second study, of T cells in Graves' hyperthyroidism and ophthalmopathy.

Source: peripheral blood mononuclear cells (PBMCs), taken at new diagnosis, from a patient treated with antithyroid drugs. The receptors stem from a woman under 30 with Graves disease. CDR3s include the opening cysteine and the closing phenylalanine or tryptophan. The order of the fields is clone size, J gene, D gene, CDR3 length, V gene, CDR3 protein, CDR3 DNA. A D gene is named only where the DNA matches it firmly. A clone size is listed for some rows: how often the clone was seen (once, few, many), or a class if it is expanded.

size: few; J: TRBJ2-3; D: -; length: 14; V: TRBV7-9; CDR3: CASSLKGSTDTQYF; DNA: TGTGCCAGCAGCTTAAAGGGGAGCACAGATACGCAGTATTTT
size: -; J: TRBJ2-1; D: TRBD1; length: 15; V: TRBV5-1; CDR3: CASRPTGESYNEQFF; DNA: TGTGCCAGCAGACCGACAGGGGAATCTTACAATGAGCAGTTCTTC
size: few; J: TRBJ1-1; D: TRBD1; length: 16; V: TRBV19; CDR3: CASSPRMGQGSTEAFF; DNA: TGTGCCAGTAGTCCCCGGATGGGACAGGGGAGCACTGAAGCTTTCTTT
size: many; J: TRBJ1-1; D: -; length: 12; V: TRBV10-3; CDR3: CAIRDDSPEAFF; DNA: TGTGCCATCAGAGACGACAGCCCTGAAGCTTTCTTT
size: many; J: TRBJ1-2; D: -; length: 15; V: TRBV18; CDR3: CASSPPDRIHYGYTF; DNA: TGTGCCAGCTCACCACCCGATAGGATACACTATGGCTACACCTTC
size: many; J: TRBJ1-1; D: TRBD1; length: 18; V: TRBV7-8; CDR3: CASSPHRPGTVLNTEAFF; DNA: TGTGCCAGCAGCCCTCATCGTCCCGGGACAGTTCTGAACACTGAAGCTTTCTTT
size: few; J: TRBJ2-3; D: -; length: 14; V: TRBV20-1; CDR3: CSARGARTTDTQYF; DNA: TGCAGTGCTAGAGGGGCTAGAACCACAGATACGCAGTATTTT
size: few; J: TRBJ2-2; D: TRBD1; length: 15; V: TRBV5-1; CDR3: CASSWTGPDTGELFF; DNA: TGCGCCAGCAGCTGGACAGGCCCCGACACCGGGGAGCTGTTTTTT
size: many; J: TRBJ2-7; D: -; length: 14; V: TRBV18; CDR3: CASSPLEGSHEQYF; DNA: TGTGCCAGCTCACCATTAGAGGGGTCCCACGAGCAGTACTTC
size: many; J: TRBJ2-5; D: -; length: 14; V: TRBV7-2; CDR3: CASSLATGWGTQYF; DNA: TGTGCCAGCAGCTTAGCGACAGGCTGGGGGACCCAGTACTTC
size: many; J: TRBJ2-2; D: TRBD2; length: 14; V: TRBV11-2; CDR3: CASSQRENTGELFF; DNA: TGTGCCAGCAGCCAGCGGGAGAACACCGGGGAGCTGTTTTTT
size: few; J: TRBJ2-4; D: TRBD2; length: 16; V: TRBV29-1; CDR3: CSVVGTRGRAGNIQYF; DNA: TGCAGCGTTGTAGGGACCCGCGGGAGGGCGGGGAACATTCAGTACTTC
size: few; J: TRBJ2-3; D: TRBD2; length: 14; V: TRBV9; CDR3: CASSAGGRGDTQYF; DNA: TGTGCCAGCAGCGCGGGCGGGAGGGGAGATACGCAGTATTTT
size: few; J: TRBJ1-2; D: -; length: 12; V: TRBV5-8; CDR3: CASSLRSYGYTF; DNA: TGTGCCAGCAGCCTACGATCGTATGGCTACACCTTC
size: many; J: TRBJ2-5; D: -; length: 16; V: TRBV3-1; CDR3: CASSTNAGGISQTQYF; DNA: TGTGCCAGCAGCACCAACGCAGGGGGGATATCGCAGACCCAGTACTTC
size: many; J: TRBJ2-7; D: TRBD2; length: 15; V: TRBV5-1; CDR3: CASSPGTSGKGEQYF; DNA: TGCGCCAGCAGCCCCGGGACTAGCGGGAAAGGCGAGCAGTACTTC
size: many; J: TRBJ1-1; D: TRBD1; length: 14; V: TRBV28; CDR3: CASSFRQGRSEAFF; DNA: TGTGCCAGCAGTTTCCGACAGGGTCGGAGTGAAGCTTTCTTT
size: many; J: TRBJ2-7; D: -; length: 13; V: TRBV7-2; CDR3: CASSLSRTYEQYF; DNA: TGTGCCAGCAGCTTATCGCGTACCTACGAGCAGTACTTC
size: many; J: TRBJ2-7; D: -; length: 13; V: TRBV2; CDR3: CASSSDGTYEQYF; DNA: TGTGCCAGCAGTAGCGACGGGACCTACGAGCAGTACTTC
size: -; J: TRBJ1-1; D: -; length: 17; V: TRBV10-3; CDR3: CAISDPSAKWVNTEAFF; DNA: TGTGCCATCAGTGACCCCTCGGCTAAGTGGGTGAACACTGAAGCTTTCTTT
size: many; J: TRBJ2-3; D: -; length: 12; V: TRBV29-1; CDR3: CSFGPHTDTQYF; DNA: TGCAGCTTTGGACCGCACACAGATACGCAGTATTTT
size: -; J: TRBJ2-7; D: -; length: 15; V: TRBV28; CDR3: CASNKHRLDYYEQYF; DNA: TGTGCCAGCAATAAACACAGGTTAGACTACTACGAGCAGTACTTC
size: many; J: TRBJ2-1; D: TRBD2; length: 17; V: TRBV7-8; CDR3: CASSHLGGTTLSNEQFF; DNA: TGTGCCAGCAGCCATCTGGGCGGGACTACCCTGAGTAATGAGCAGTTCTTC
size: few; J: TRBJ2-3; D: TRBD1; length: 16; V: TRBV4-1; CDR3: CASSQVQGTDTDTQYF; DNA: TGCGCCAGCAGCCAAGTCCAGGGGACAGACACAGATACGCAGTATTTT
size: -; J: TRBJ2-1; D: -; length: 13; V: TRBV29-1; CDR3: CSVGTGRVDEQFF; DNA: TGCAGCGTTGGGACAGGGAGGGTGGATGAGCAGTTCTTC
size: many; J: TRBJ2-5; D: -; length: 15; V: TRBV11-2; CDR3: CASSSDLVMRETQYF; DNA: TGTGCCAGCAGCTCCGATCTAGTGATGCGAGAGACCCAGTACTTC
size: many; J: TRBJ2-3; D: TRBD2; length: 16; V: TRBV12-3/TRBV12-4; CDR3: CASSSGTSGRVDTQYF; DNA: TGTGCCAGCAGTTCCGGGACTAGCGGGAGGGTAGATACGCAGTATTTT
size: few; J: TRBJ2-3; D: -; length: 12; V: TRBV3-2; CDR3: CASSQGVATQYF; DNA: TGTGCCAGCAGCCAAGGAGTGGCGACGCAGTATTTT
size: -; J: TRBJ2-5; D: -; length: 14; V: TRBV7-2; CDR3: CASSKAGWGETRYF; DNA: TGTGCCAGCAGCAAAGCGGGCTGGGGCGAGACCCGGTACTTC
size: many; J: TRBJ1-1; D: -; length: 13; V: TRBV2; CDR3: CASSDFRDTEAFF; DNA: TGTGCCAGCAGTGATTTCAGGGACACTGAAGCTTTCTTT
size: many; J: TRBJ1-2; D: TRBD1; length: 15; V: TRBV12-3/TRBV12-4; CDR3: CASSPLGQGEGGYTF; DNA: TGTGCCAGCAGTCCCCTGGGGCAGGGGGAAGGTGGCTACACCTTC
size: few; J: TRBJ1-5; D: TRBD1; length: 15; V: TRBV20-1; CDR3: CSARDRAHSNQPQHF; DNA: TGCAGTGCTAGGGACAGGGCCCATAGCAATCAGCCCCAGCATTTT
size: few; J: TRBJ1-3; D: TRBD1; length: 15; V: TRBV7-3; CDR3: CASSLTGASGNTIYF; DNA: TGTGCCAGCAGCTTGACAGGGGCTTCTGGAAACACCATATATTTT
size: many; J: TRBJ2-1; D: -; length: 14; V: TRBV20-1; CDR3: CSARDIVGSDEQFF; DNA: TGCAGTGCTAGAGATATCGTGGGGTCGGATGAGCAGTTCTTC
size: many; J: TRBJ1-5; D: -; length: 14; V: TRBV12-3/TRBV12-4; CDR3: CASSIQAGNQPQHF; DNA: TGTGCCAGCAGTATTCAAGCTGGCAATCAGCCCCAGCATTTT
size: many; J: TRBJ1-1; D: -; length: 12; V: TRBV19; CDR3: CASSEMNTEAFF; DNA: TGTGCCAGTAGTGAGATGAACACTGAAGCTTTCTTT
size: few; J: TRBJ2-5; D: TRBD1; length: 16; V: TRBV2; CDR3: CASSETGTGRQETQYF; DNA: TGTGCCAGCAGCGAAACCGGGACAGGGAGACAAGAGACCCAGTACTTC
size: many; J: TRBJ2-7; D: -; length: 12; V: TRBV20-1; CDR3: CSASGNSYEQYF; DNA: TGCAGTGCTAGTGGGAACTCCTACGAGCAGTACTTC
size: many; J: TRBJ2-7; D: -; length: 15; V: TRBV20-1; CDR3: CSARDPGLDDYEQYF; DNA: TGCAGTGCTAGAGATCCGGGACTGGACGACTACGAGCAGTACTTC
size: few; J: TRBJ2-1; D: TRBD2; length: 14; V: TRBV6-2/TRBV6-3; CDR3: CASSQGGGRDEQFF; DNA: TGTGCCAGCAGCCAGGGGGGCGGGAGGGATGAGCAGTTCTTC
size: -; J: TRBJ2-7; D: TRBD2; length: 15; V: TRBV12-3/TRBV12-4; CDR3: CASSLALAGGDEQYF; DNA: TGTGCCAGCAGTTTAGCGCTAGCGGGAGGGGACGAGCAGTACTTC
size: many; J: TRBJ2-6; D: TRBD1; length: 16; V: TRBV28; CDR3: CASSGQGISGANVLTF; DNA: TGTGCCAGCAGTGGACAGGGAATCTCTGGGGCCAACGTCCTGACTTTC
size: many; J: TRBJ2-1; D: TRBD1; length: 12; V: TRBV11-2; CDR3: CASSFQGEEQFF; DNA: TGTGCCAGCAGCTTCCAGGGGGAGGAGCAGTTCTTC
size: -; J: TRBJ2-3; D: -; length: 16; V: TRBV6-2/TRBV6-3; CDR3: CASSYSGARSADTQYF; DNA: TGTGCCAGCAGTTACTCAGGGGCGAGGAGTGCAGATACGCAGTATTTT
size: many; J: TRBJ2-1; D: -; length: 14; V: TRBV20-1; CDR3: CSARDEIGYNEQFF; DNA: TGCAGTGCTAGAGATGAGATTGGTTACAATGAGCAGTTCTTC
size: -; J: TRBJ2-7; D: TRBD2; length: 12; V: TRBV20-1; CDR3: CSAKREVGEQYF; DNA: TGCAGTGCAAAGCGGGAGGTGGGCGAGCAGTACTTC
size: many; J: TRBJ2-5; D: TRBD2; length: 14; V: TRBV6-2/TRBV6-3; CDR3: CASSPGGRGETQYF; DNA: TGTGCCAGCTCCCCGGGAGGGCGGGGAGAGACCCAGTACTTC
size: -; J: TRBJ2-2; D: -; length: 15; V: TRBV5-5; CDR3: CASEASQMYTGELFF; DNA: TGTGCCAGTGAGGCTAGCCAAATGTACACCGGGGAGCTGTTTTTT
size: many; J: TRBJ2-5; D: TRBD1; length: 14; V: TRBV7-2; CDR3: CASSATGGEGTQYF; DNA: TGTGCCAGCAGCGCCACAGGGGGAGAGGGGACCCAGTACTTC